This entry features one T cell receptor beta chain sequence. No cognate antigen has been identified for it. The input lacks base qualities; no much larger clone sits a single base away. This sample is drawn from a study of technical replicates of blood from a handful of donors (TCRdb year 2017). The protocol used for the library was the immunoSEQ multiplex PCR assay. The source is immuneACCESS, and TCRdb retained only in-frame sequences with V and J called. Part of the clones is not carried over; for the studies checked, unresolved V genes explain less than half of this, and the remainder is unexplained. The sample table lists 74,000 or so clones, under 95% of them with a count of one. Together, the top ten hold under 0.3% of the sample. Its CDR3 holds 14 amino acids, cysteine through phenylalanine. Of the read, only the CDR3 DNA is kept; its 42 bases are in frame from base 1. CDR1 MNHEY and CDR2 SMNVEV are derived from the germline V gene (reference sequence). V gives up 5 bases and J gives up 0 bases, and the segment between their germline ends measures 10 bases.

The source is a human donor in good health. The V and J segments used are TRBV27 and TRBJ1-2; no D gene can be assigned with confidence. Sequencing used T cells isolated from PBMCs. The nucleotide sequence reads TGTGCCAGCAGTCCCGGTTGGTCTAACTATGGCTACACCTTC. Its protein reads: CASSPGWSNYGYTF.